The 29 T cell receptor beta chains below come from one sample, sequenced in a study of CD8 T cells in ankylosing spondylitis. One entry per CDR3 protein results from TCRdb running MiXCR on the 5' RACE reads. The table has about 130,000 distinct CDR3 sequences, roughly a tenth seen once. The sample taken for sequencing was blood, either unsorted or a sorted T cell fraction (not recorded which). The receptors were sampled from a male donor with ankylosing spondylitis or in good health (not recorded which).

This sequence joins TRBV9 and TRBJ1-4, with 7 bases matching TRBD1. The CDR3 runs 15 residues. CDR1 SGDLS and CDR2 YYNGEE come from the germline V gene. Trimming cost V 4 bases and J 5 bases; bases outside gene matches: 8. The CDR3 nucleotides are TGTGCCAGCAGCAGAAGGACAGGACAAAATGAAAAACTGTTTTTT. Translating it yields CASSRRTGQNEKLFF. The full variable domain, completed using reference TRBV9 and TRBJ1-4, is DSGVTQTPKHLITATGQRVTLRCSPRSGDLSVYWYQQSLDQGLQFLIQYYNGEERAKGNILERFSAQQFPDLHSELNLSSLELGDSALYFCASSRRTGQNEKLFFGSGTQLSVL.

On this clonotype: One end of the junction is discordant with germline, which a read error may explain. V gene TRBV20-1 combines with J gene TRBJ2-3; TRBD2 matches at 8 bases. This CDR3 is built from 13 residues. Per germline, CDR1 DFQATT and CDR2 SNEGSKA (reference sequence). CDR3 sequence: CRAISGGTDTQYF. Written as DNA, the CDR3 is TGCCGTGCTATTAGCGGGGGCACAGATACGCAGTATTTT.

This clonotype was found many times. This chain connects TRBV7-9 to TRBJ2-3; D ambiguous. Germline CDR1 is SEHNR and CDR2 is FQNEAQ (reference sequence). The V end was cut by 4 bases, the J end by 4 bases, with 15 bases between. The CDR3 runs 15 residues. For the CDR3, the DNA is TGTGCCAGCAGCTCGGCGGCCGATTCCGCAGATACGCAGTATTTT. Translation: CASSSAADSADTQYF.

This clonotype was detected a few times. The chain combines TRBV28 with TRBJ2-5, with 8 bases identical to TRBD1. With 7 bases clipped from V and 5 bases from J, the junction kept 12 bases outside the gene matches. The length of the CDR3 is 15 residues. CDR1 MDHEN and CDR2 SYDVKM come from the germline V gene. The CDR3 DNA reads TGTGCCAGCAACCGACCAACAGGGGGTGGCGAGACCCAGTACTTC. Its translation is CASNRPTGGGETQYF.

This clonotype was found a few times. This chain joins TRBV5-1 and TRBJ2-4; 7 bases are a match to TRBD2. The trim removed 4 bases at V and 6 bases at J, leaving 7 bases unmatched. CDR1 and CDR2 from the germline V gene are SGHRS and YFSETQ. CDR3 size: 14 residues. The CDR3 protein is CASSLGTTRNIQYF. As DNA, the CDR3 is TGCGCCAGCAGCCTGGGGACTACAAGAAACATTCAGTACTTC.

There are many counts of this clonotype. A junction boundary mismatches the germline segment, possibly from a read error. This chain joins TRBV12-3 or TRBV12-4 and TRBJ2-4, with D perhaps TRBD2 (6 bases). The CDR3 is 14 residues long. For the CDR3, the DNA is TGTGCCAGCAGCTTAGCGGAAAACAAAAACATTCAGTACTTC. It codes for CASSLAENKNIQYF.

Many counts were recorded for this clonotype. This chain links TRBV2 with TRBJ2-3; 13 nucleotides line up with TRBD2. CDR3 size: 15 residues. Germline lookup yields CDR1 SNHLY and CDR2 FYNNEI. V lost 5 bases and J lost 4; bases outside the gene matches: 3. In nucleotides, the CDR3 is TGTGCCAGCAGTAATGGACTAGCGGGAGCAGATACGCAGTATTTT. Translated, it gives CASSNGLAGADTQYF.

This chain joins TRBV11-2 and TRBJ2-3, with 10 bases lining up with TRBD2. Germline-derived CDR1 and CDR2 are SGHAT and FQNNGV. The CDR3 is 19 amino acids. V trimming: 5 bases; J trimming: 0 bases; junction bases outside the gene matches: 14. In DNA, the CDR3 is TGTGCCAGCAGCGCCGGACTAGCGGAGACCGTTACTAGCACAGATACGCAGTATTTT. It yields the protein CASSAGLAETVTSTDTQYF. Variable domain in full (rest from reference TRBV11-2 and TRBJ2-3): EAGVAQSPRYKIIEKRQSVAFWCNPISGHATLYWYQQILGQGPKLLIQFQNNGVVDDSQLPKDRFSAERLKGVDSTLKIQPAKLEDSAVYLCASSAGLAETVTSTDTQYFGPGTRLTVL.

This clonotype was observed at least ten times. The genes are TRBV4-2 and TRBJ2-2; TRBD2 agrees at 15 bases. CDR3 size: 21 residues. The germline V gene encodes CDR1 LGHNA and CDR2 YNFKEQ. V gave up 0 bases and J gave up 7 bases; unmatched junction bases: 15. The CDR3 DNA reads TGTGCCAGCAGCCAAGATTGGAGGACTAGCGGGAGGGCCGTCTGGGGCGGGGAGCTGTTTTTT. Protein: CASSQDWRTSGRAVWGGELFF.

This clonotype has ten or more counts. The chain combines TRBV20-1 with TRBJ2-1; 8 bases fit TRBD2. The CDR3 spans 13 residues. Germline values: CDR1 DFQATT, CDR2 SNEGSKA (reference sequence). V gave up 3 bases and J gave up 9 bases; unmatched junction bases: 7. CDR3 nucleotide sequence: TGCAGTGCTAGCCCGGGAGGGCCGGGTGAGCAGTTCTTC. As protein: CSASPGGPGEQFF.

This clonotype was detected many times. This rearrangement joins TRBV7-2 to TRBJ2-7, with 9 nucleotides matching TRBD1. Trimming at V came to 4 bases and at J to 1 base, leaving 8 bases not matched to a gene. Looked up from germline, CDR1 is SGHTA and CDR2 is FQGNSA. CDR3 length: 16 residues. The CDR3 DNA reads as TGTGCCAGCAGCTCCCTATCCGGGACAGGGTCCTACGAGCAGTACTTC. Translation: CASSSLSGTGSYEQYF. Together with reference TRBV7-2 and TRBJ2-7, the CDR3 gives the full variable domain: GAGVSQSPSNKVTEKGKDVELRCDPISGHTALYWYRQSLGQGLEFLIYFQGNSAPDKSGLPSDRFSAERTGGSVSTLTIQRTQQEDSAVYLCASSSLSGTGSYEQYFGPGTRLTVT.

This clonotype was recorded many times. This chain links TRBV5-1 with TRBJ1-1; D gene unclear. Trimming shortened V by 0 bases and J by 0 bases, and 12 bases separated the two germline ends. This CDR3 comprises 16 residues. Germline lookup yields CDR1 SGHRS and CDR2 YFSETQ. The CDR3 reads CASSLGGLAVNTEAFF. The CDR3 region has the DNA TGCGCCAGCAGCTTGGGAGGGCTCGCGGTGAACACTGAAGCTTTCTTT.

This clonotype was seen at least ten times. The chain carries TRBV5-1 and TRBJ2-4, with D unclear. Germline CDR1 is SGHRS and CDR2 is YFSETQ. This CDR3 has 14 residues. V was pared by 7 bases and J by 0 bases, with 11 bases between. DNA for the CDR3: TGCGCCAGCTCCTTCAGTATAGCCAAAAACATTCAGTACTTC. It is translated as CASSFSIAKNIQYF.

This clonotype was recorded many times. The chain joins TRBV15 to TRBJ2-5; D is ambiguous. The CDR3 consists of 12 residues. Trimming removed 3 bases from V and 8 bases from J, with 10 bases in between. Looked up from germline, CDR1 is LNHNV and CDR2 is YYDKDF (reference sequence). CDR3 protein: CATSSGHGTQYF. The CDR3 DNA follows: TGTGCCACCAGCAGCGGTCATGGAACCCAGTACTTC. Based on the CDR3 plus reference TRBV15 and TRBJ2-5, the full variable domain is DAMVIQNPRYQVTQFGKPVTLSCSQTLNHNVMYWYQQKSSQAPKLLFHYYDKDFNNEADTPDNFQSRRPNTSFCFLDIRSPGLGDTAMYLCATSSGHGTQYFGPGTRLLVL.

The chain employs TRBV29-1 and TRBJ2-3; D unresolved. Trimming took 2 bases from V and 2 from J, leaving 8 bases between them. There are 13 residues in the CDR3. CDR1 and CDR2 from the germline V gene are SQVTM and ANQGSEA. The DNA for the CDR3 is TGCAGCGTTGAATGGCAGAACACAGATACGCAGTATTTT. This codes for CSVEWQNTDTQYF.

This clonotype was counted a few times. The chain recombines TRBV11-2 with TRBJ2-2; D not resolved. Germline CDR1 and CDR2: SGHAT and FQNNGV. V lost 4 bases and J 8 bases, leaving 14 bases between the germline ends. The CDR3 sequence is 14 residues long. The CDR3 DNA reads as TGTGCCAGCAGCTCTCTTTGGACGCCAGGGGAGCTGTTTTTT. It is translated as CASSSLWTPGELFF.

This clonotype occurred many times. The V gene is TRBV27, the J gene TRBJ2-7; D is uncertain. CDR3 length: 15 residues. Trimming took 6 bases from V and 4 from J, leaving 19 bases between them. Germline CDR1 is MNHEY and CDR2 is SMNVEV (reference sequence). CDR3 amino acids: CASSNIHSGNYEQYF. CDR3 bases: TGTGCCAGCAGCAATATTCATTCTGGGAATTACGAGCAGTACTTC.

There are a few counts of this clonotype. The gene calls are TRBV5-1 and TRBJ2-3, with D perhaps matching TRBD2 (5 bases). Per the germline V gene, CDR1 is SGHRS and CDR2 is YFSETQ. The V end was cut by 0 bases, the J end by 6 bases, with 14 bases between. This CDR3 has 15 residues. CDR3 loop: CASSLAVASYDTQYF. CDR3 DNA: TGCGCCAGCAGCTTGGCCGTCGCTAGCTACGATACGCAGTATTTT.

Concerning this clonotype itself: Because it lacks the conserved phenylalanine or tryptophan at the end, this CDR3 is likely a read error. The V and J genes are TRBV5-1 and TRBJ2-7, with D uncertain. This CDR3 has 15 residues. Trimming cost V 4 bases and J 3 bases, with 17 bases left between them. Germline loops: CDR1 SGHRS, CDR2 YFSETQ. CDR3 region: CASSPQEVPNYEQYS. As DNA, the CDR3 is TGCGCCAGCAGCCCCCAAGAGGTCCCAAACTACGAGCAGTACTCC.

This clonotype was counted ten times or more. The CDR3 DNA follows: TGCGCCAGCAGAATGACAGGGTCCCCCCTTAGCTCCTACAATGAGCAGTTCTTC. Encoded protein: CASRMTGSPLSSYNEQFF. This chain joins TRBV5-1 and TRBJ2-1; 7 nucleotides line up with TRBD1. Germline V lookup: CDR1 SGHRS, CDR2 YFSETQ. The length of the CDR3 is 18 residues. V lost 5 bases and J lost 0; bases outside the gene matches: 14. The variable domain in full, completed from reference TRBV5-1 and TRBJ2-1, reads KAGVTQTPRYLIKTRGQQVTLSCSPISGHRSVSWYQQTPGQGLQFLFEYFSETQRNKGNFPGRFSGRQFSNSRSEMNVSTLELGDSALYLCASRMTGSPLSSYNEQFFGPGTRLTVL.

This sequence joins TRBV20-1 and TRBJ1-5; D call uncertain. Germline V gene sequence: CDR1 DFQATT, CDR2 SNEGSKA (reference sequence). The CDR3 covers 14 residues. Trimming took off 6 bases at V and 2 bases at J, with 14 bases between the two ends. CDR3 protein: CSAGQTWGNQPQHF. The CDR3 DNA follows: TGCAGTGCCGGGCAGACATGGGGCAATCAGCCCCAGCATTTT.

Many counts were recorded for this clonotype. In DNA, the CDR3 is TGTGCCAGCAGCCGACTAGCGGAACTCCAGAACAATGAGCAGTTCTTC. Its translation: CASSRLAELQNNEQFF. V usage is TRBV7-6 and J usage is TRBJ2-1; 9 nucleotides line up with TRBD2. J was trimmed by 5 bases and V by 5 bases; bases with no gene match: 10. The V gene's germline CDR1 is SGHVS and CDR2 FNYEAQ. CDR3 length: 16 amino acids.

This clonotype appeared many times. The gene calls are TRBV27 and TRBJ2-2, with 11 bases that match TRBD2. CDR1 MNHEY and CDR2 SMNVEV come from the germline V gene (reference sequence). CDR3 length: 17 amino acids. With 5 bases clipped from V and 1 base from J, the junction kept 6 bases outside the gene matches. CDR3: CASSPRGTSGNTGELFF. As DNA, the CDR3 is TGTGCCAGCAGTCCCCGCGGGACTAGCGGGAACACCGGGGAGCTGTTTTTT.

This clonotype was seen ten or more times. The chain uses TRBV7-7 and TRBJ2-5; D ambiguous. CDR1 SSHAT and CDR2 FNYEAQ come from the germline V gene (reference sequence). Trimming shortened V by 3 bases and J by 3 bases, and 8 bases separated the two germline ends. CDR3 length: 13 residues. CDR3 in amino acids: CASSFSSKETQYF. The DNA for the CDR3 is TGTGCCAGCAGCTTTAGCTCGAAAGAGACCCAGTACTTC.

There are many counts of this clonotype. As DNA, the CDR3 is TGTGCCAGCAGCGGAATTAATGAGCAGTTCTTC. Protein product: CASSGINEQFF. This chain joins TRBV28 and TRBJ2-1; D ambiguous. The CDR3 contains 11 residues. V lost 6 bases, J lost 7 bases, and 7 bases lay in between. Germline-derived CDR1 and CDR2 are MDHEN and SYDVKM.

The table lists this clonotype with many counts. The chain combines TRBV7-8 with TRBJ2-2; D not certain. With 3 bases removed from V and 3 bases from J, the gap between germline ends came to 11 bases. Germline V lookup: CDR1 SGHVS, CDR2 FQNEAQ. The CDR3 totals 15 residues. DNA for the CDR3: TGTGCCAGCAGCTTGTGGTCGGTGGACACCGGGGAGCTGTTTTTT. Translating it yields CASSLWSVDTGELFF.

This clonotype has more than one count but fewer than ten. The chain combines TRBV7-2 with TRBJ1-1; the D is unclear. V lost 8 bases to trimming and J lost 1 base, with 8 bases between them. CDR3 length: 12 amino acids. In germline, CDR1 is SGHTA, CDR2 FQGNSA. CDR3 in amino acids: CASLSGNTEAFF. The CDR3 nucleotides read TGTGCCAGCTTATCAGGGAACACTGAAGCTTTCTTT.

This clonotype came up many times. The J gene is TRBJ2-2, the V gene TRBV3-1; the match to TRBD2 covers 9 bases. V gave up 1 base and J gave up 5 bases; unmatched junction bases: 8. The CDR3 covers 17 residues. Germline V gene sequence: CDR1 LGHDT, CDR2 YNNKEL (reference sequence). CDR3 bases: TGTGCCAGCAGCCAAGCCGAAGCGGGAGGACGTACCGGGGAGCTGTTTTTT. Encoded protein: CASSQAEAGGRTGELFF. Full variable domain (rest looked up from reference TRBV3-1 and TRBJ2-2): DTAVSQTPKYLVTQMGNDKSIKCEQNLGHDTMYWYKQDSKKFLKIMFSYNNKELIINETVPNRFSPKSPDKAHLNLHINSLELGDSAVYFCASSQAEAGGRTGELFFGEGSRLTVL.

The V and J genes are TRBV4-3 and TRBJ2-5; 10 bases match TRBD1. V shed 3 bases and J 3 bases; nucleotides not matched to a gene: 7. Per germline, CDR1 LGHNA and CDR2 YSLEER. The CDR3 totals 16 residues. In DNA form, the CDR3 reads TGCGCCAGCAGCCAGGACCCCGGGACAGGGGAAGAGACCCAGTACTTC. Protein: CASSQDPGTGEETQYF.